This TCR beta chain appears in the sequencing data of a study of CD8+CD57+ T cells in acquired aplastic anemia. CD8+CD57+ cell expansion, shown by flow cytometry, had occurred in the patients selected for sequencing. The template for TCR beta VDJ and CDR3 sequence profiling was genomic DNA. TCRdb re-analysed the reads in MiXCR, keeping a single row per CDR3 protein. The repertoire holds 150,000 to 200,000 distinct CDR3 sequences, with about half as singletons. The germline V gene encodes CDR1 LNHDA and CDR2 SQIVND (reference sequence). V lost 11 bases and J lost 1, with 14 bases in between. This CDR3 has 14 residues.

The sequencing sample was made of sorted CD4+, CD8+, or CD8+CD57+ T cells (not recorded which) from PBMCs. The gene calls are TRBV19 and TRBJ2-2; TRBD1 or TRBD2 may be the D gene (5 bases each). This receptor was taken from a human donor with aplastic anemia. The CDR3: CASWGRQNTGELFF. CDR3 nucleotide sequence: TGTGCCTCTTGGGGGAGACAGAACACCGGGGAGCTGTTTTTT.